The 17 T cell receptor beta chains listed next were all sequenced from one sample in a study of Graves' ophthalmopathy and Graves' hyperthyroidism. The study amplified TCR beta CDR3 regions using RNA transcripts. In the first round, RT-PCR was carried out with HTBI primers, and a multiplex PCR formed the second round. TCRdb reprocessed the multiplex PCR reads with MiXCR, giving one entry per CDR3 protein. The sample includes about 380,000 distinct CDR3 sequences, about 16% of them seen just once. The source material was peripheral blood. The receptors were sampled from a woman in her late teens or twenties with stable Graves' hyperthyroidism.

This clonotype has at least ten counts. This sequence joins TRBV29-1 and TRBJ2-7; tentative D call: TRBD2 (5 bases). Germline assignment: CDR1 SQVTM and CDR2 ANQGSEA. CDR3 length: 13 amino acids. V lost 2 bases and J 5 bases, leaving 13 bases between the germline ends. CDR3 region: CSVELPGKDEQYF. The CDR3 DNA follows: TGCAGCGTTGAACTCCCCGGGAAGGACGAGCAGTACTTC.

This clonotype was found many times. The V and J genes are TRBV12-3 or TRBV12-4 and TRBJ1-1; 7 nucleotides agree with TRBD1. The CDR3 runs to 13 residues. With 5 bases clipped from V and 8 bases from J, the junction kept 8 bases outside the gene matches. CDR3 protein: CASSPSGGREAFF. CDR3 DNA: TGTGCCAGCAGTCCCTCAGGGGGGAGGGAAGCTTTCTTT.

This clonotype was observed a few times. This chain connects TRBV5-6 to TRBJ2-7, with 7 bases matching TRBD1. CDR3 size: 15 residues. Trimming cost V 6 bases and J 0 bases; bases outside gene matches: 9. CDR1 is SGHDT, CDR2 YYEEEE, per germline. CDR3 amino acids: CASTDGQAFSYEQYF. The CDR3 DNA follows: TGTGCCAGCACCGATGGACAGGCCTTCTCCTACGAGCAGTACTTC. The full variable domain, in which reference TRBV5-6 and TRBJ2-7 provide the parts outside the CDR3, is DAGVTQSPTHLIKTRGQQVTLRCSPKSGHDTVSWYQQALGQGPQFIFQYYEEEERQRGNFPDRFSGHQFPNYSSELNVNALLLGDSALYLCASTDGQAFSYEQYFGPGTRLTVT.

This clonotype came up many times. CDR3: CASAQGGVRMPYGYTF. In DNA, the CDR3 is TGTGCCAGCGCACAGGGCGGGGTCCGAATGCCGTATGGCTACACCTTC. The chain combines TRBV11-2 with TRBJ1-2; possible D gene TRBD1, 6 bases. This CDR3 region has 16 residues. Germline CDR1 SGHAT, CDR2 FQNNGV. V was cut by 8 bases and J by 5 bases, with 24 bases left in between.

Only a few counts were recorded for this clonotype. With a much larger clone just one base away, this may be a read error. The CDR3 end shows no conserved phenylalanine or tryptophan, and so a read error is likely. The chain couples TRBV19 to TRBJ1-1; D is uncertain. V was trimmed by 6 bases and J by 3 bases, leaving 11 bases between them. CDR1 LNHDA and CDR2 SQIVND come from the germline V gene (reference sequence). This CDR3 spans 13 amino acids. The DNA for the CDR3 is TGTGCCAGTAGATTACATCAGGACACTGAAGCTTTCCTT. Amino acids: CASRLHQDTEAFL.

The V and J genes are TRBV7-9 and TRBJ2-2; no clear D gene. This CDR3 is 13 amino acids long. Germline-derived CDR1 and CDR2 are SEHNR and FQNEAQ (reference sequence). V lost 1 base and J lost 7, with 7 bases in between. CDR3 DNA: TGTGCCAGCAGCTTAGGTGTTGTCGGGGAGCTGTTTTTT. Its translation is CASSLGVVGELFF.

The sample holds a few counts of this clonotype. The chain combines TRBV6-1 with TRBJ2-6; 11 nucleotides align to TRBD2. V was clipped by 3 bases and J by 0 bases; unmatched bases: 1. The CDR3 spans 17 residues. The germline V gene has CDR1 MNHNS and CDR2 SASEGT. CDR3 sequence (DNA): TGTGCCAGCAGTGAGGGGACTAGCGGCTCTGGGGCCAACGTCCTGACTTTC. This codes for CASSEGTSGSGANVLTF.

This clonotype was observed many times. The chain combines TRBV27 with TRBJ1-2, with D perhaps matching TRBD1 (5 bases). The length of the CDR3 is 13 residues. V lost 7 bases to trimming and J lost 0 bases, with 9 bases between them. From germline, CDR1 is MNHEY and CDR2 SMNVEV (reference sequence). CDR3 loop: CASKLTANYGYTF. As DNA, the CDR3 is TGTGCCAGCAAACTGACAGCTAACTATGGCTACACCTTC.

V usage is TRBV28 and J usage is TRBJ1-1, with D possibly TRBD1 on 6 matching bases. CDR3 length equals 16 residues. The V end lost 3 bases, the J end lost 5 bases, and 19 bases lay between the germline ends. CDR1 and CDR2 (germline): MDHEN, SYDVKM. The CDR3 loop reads CASSLASTGLGTEAFF. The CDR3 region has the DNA TGTGCCAGCAGTTTGGCCTCAACAGGGTTAGGGACTGAAGCTTTCTTT.

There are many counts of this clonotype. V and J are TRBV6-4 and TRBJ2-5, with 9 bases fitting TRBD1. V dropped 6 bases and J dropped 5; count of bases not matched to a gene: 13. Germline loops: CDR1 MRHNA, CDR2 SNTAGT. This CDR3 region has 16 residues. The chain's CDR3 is CASSLTGGDPYETQYF. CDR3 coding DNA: TGTGCCAGCAGCCTTACAGGGGGCGACCCTTATGAGACCCAGTACTTC.

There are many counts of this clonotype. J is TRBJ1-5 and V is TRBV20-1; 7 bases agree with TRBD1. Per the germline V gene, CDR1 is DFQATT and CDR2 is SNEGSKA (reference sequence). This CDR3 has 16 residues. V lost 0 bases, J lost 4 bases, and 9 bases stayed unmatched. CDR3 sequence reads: CSAREGGLGRNQPQHF. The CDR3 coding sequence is TGCAGTGCTAGAGAAGGGGGCCTCGGACGGAATCAGCCCCAGCATTTT.

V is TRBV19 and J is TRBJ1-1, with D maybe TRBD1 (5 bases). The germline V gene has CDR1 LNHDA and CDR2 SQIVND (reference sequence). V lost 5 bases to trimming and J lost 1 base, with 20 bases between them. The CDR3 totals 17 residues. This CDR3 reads CASSAGWSRQKNTEAFF. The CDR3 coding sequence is TGTGCCAGTAGTGCCGGCTGGTCGAGACAGAAGAACACTGAAGCTTTCTTT.

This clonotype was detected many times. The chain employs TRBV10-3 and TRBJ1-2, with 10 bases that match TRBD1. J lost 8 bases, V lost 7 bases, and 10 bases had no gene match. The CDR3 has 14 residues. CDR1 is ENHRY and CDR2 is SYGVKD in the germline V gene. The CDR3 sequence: CAITLTGGGDGYTF. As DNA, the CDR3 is TGTGCCATCACTTTGACAGGGGGCGGCGACGGCTACACCTTC.

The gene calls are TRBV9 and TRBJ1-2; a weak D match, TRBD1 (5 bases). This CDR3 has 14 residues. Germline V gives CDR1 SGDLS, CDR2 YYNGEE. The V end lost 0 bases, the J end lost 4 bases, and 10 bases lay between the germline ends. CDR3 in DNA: TGTGCCAGCAGCGTAGATAGGGGTGGCTATGGCTACACCTTC. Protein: CASSVDRGGYGYTF. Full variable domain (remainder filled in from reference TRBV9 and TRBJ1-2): DSGVTQTPKHLITATGQRVTLRCSPRSGDLSVYWYQQSLDQGLQFLIQYYNGEERAKGNILERFSAQQFPDLHSELNLSSLELGDSALYFCASSVDRGGYGYTFGSGTRLTVV.

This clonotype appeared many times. The CDR3 sequence is CASSLSNRVQGYTF. The CDR3, as DNA: TGTGCCAGCAGTTTATCCAACAGGGTCCAGGGCTACACCTTC. The chain uses TRBV28 and TRBJ1-2; D is perhaps TRBD1 (6 bases). The V gene's germline CDR1 is MDHEN and CDR2 SYDVKM. This CDR3 is 14 amino acids long. Between the trimmed V and J ends, which lost 1 base and 8 bases, there was a span of 14 bases.

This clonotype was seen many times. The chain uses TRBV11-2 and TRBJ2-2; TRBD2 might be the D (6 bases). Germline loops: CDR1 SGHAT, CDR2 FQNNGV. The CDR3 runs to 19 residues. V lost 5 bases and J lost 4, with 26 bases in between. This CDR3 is CASSPPSTAGIRFTGELFF. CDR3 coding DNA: TGTGCCAGCAGCCCCCCTAGTACGGCGGGGATAAGATTCACCGGGGAGCTGTTTTTT. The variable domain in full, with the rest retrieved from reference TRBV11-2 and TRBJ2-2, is EAGVAQSPRYKIIEKRQSVAFWCNPISGHATLYWYQQILGQGPKLLIQFQNNGVVDDSQLPKDRFSAERLKGVDSTLKIQPAKLEDSAVYLCASSPPSTAGIRFTGELFFGEGSRLTVL.

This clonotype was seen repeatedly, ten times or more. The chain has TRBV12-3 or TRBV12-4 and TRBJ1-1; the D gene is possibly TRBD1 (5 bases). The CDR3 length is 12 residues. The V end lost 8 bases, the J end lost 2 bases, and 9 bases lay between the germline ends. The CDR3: CASGAVNTEAFF. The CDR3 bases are TGTGCCAGCGGGGCAGTAAACACTGAAGCTTTCTTT.